The 7 T cell receptor beta chains reported below all come from one sample, sequenced in a study of blood T cell repertoires in COVID-19. Sequencing was performed with immunoSEQ multiplex PCR; in TCRdb, only in-frame clones are kept and a portion is missing. This table has just over 300,000 clones, 80% to 90% appearing once. The source material was PBMCs or T cells enriched from blood (not recorded which). The receptors shown here come from a man in his thirties or forties who had recovered from COVID-19.

The rearrangement uses TRBV4-1 and TRBJ2-1; D gene unclear. The CDR3 is 15 residues long. CDR1 and CDR2 (germline): MGHRA, YSYEKL. Trimming removed 6 bases at V and 9 bases at J, with 21 bases between. This CDR3 is CASRTHWASGAEQFF. The DNA of the CDR3 is TGCGCCAGCAGGACGCACTGGGCGTCCGGTGCTGAGCAGTTCTTC.

This clone was found a few times. The chain joins TRBV2 to TRBJ2-4; 8 positions match TRBD1. CDR3 size: 15 residues. Germline V CDR1 and CDR2: SNHLY, FYNNEI. The ends lost 4 bases at V and 2 bases at J; junction bases unmatched: 4. This CDR3 is CASSADRGSKNIQYF. Here the CDR3 DNA reads TGTGCCAGCAGTGCCGACAGGGGTTCCAAAAACATTCAGTACTTC. Drawing the rest from reference TRBV2 and TRBJ2-4, the complete variable domain is EPEVTQTPSHQVTQMGQEVILRCVPISNHLYFYWYRQILGQKVEFLVSFYNNEISEKSEIFDDQFSVERPDGSNFTLKIRSTKLEDSAMYFCASSADRGSKNIQYFGAGTRLSVL.

The chain employs TRBV7-9 and TRBJ2-7; 11 nucleotides line up with TRBD2. The V gene's germline CDR1 is SEHNR and CDR2 FQNEAQ (reference sequence). The CDR3 has 16 amino acids. V lost 2 bases, J lost 3 bases, and 6 bases stayed unmatched. CDR3 DNA: TGTGCCAGCAGCTTACCCGAACTAGCGGGGGACTACGAGCAGTACTTC. This translates into CASSLPELAGDYEQYF. The full variable domain, in which reference TRBV7-9 and TRBJ2-7 provide the parts outside the CDR3, is DTGVSQNPRHKITKRGQNVTFRCDPISEHNRLYWYRQTLGQGPEFLTYFQNEAQLEKSRLLSDRFSAERPKGSFSTLEIQRTEQGDSAMYLCASSLPELAGDYEQYFGPGTRLTVT.

This clone was observed once. The chain recombines TRBV10-1 with TRBJ1-2; weak D call: TRBD1 (6 bases). Germline loops: CDR1 WNHNN, CDR2 SYGVQD (reference sequence). This CDR3 is 12 amino acids long. V lost 3 bases, J lost 7 bases, and 9 bases lay in between. The CDR3 DNA reads TGCGCCAGCAGTGATCCAGGGGTTGGCTACACCTTC. Residues: CASSDPGVGYTF.

The V call is TRBV5-1, the J call TRBJ1-4, with D hard to call. The germline V gene encodes CDR1 SGHRS and CDR2 YFSETQ. This CDR3 comprises 14 residues. Trimming stripped 0 bases from V and 8 bases from J, with 11 bases between. The CDR3 DNA reads TGCGCCAGCAGCTTGGAACTGGCGGCGGAAAAACTGTTTTTT. The encoded protein is CASSLELAAEKLFF.

The J gene is TRBJ2-3, the V gene TRBV2, with a tentative D call TRBD1 (6 bases). Trimming took off 4 bases at V and 0 bases at J, with 14 bases between the two ends. Germline CDR1 reads SNHLY; CDR2 reads FYNNEI. The CDR3 loop spans 16 amino acids. The chain's CDR3 is CASSAHRDESTDTQYF. The CDR3 coding sequence is TGTGCCAGCAGTGCGCACAGGGATGAGAGCACAGATACGCAGTATTTT.

DNA for the CDR3: TGTGCCAGCAGCGTCACTAGCGGGGGCTCCTACAATGAGCAGTTCTTC. It specifies CASSVTSGGSYNEQFF. The V call is TRBV9, the J call TRBJ2-1, with TRBD2 matching over 11 bases. The CDR3 runs to 16 residues. Germline V gene lookup returns CDR1 SGDLS and CDR2 YYNGEE. V gave up 2 bases and J gave up 0 bases; unmatched junction bases: 1.